This TCR beta chain was observed in a study of regulatory T cells in long-lasting Graves disease. The overall study: Freshly diagnosed Graves' patients had used antithyroid drugs for under 3 months.

Arm-PCR of CDR3 regions with iRepertoire HTBI primers generated TCR beta libraries. TCRdb called the multiplex PCR reads again in MiXCR, with one record for every CDR3 protein. Of about 310,000 distinct CDR3 sequences listed, about a sixth are singletons. There are many counts of this clonotype. What it recognizes is unknown. The CDR3 consists of 15 residues. Per the germline V gene, CDR1 is MNHEY and CDR2 is SVGAGI. The V end was cut by 2 bases, the J end by 10 bases, with 17 bases between. Time point here: newly diagnosed GD, antithyroid drugs for less than 3 months. PBMCs were the source of the RNA used for TCR sequencing. The guidelines of the American Thyroid Association were the basis for diagnosing Graves' disease. General study findings and limits: Peripheral blood alone, not thyroid tissue, underwent study.

The chain links TRBV6-5 to TRBJ1-4; D ambiguous. This receptor was identified in a female donor with Graves disease. The starting material was peripheral blood mononuclear cells (PBMCs), obtained at new diagnosis, from a patient treated with antithyroid drugs. CDR3 sequence: CASSYTTGGAAKLFF. The DNA of the CDR3 is TGTGCCAGCAGTTACACGACTGGCGGAGCTGCAAAACTGTTTTTT.